Below are 31 T cell receptor beta chains sequenced from a single sample in a study of neurological immune-mediated disorders. TCRdb called the 5' RACE reads again in MiXCR, with one record for every CDR3 protein. The sample lists over 45,000 distinct CDR3 sequences, approximately 5.8% occurring once. Sequencing input: CD4+ T cells from blood. Every receptor here comes from a woman in her late teens or twenties with multiple sclerosis.

The chain links TRBV12-3 or TRBV12-4 to TRBJ1-5; tentative D call: TRBD1 (5 bases). The CDR3 is 12 amino acids. Deletions cut 8 bases from V and 11 bases from J, with 16 bases between. Here the CDR3 DNA reads TGTGCCAGCCCGGGGGTCCGTGCAGCCCAGCATTTT. Its translation is CASPGVRAAQHF.

This clonotype was picked up many times. V and J are TRBV14 and TRBJ1-1; D uncertain. V lost 2 bases and J 0 bases, leaving 16 bases between the germline ends. The CDR3 totals 17 residues. Germline lookup yields CDR1 SGHDN and CDR2 FVKESK. CDR3 sequence (DNA): TGTGCCAGCAGCCAACTCCCCGGAGGAGGCATGAACACTGAAGCTTTCTTT. Translating it yields CASSQLPGGGMNTEAFF.

This clonotype was detected ten times or more. The V gene is TRBV2, the J gene TRBJ2-7; 7 bases align to TRBD1. Germline V gene sequence: CDR1 SNHLY, CDR2 FYNNEI. The CDR3 has 12 amino acids. V shed 5 bases, J shed 5 bases, and the junction held 3 bases outside the gene matches. CDR3 sequence reads: CASSRTGHEQYF. DNA of the CDR3: TGTGCCAGCAGTAGGACAGGACACGAGCAGTACTTC.

This clonotype came up many times. This rearrangement joins TRBV5-1 to TRBJ1-1; TRBD1 is a possible D gene (5 bases). The germline V gene has CDR1 SGHRS and CDR2 YFSETQ. This CDR3 comprises 15 residues. With 0 bases removed from V and 0 bases from J, the gap between germline ends came to 9 bases. The CDR3 loop reads CASSLGETVNTEAFF. In DNA form, the CDR3 reads TGCGCCAGCAGCTTGGGTGAGACAGTGAACACTGAAGCTTTCTTT.

This clonotype was detected many times. This chain links TRBV12-5 with TRBJ2-1; D call uncertain. The germline gives CDR1 LGHNT, CDR2 FRNRAP. Trimming left V 1 base short and J 8 bases short, with 9 bases between. This CDR3 comprises 13 residues. The CDR3 region has the DNA TGTGCTAGTGGTTTGGACAAGTACGATGAGCAGTTCTTC. Translating it yields CASGLDKYDEQFF.

The sample holds many counts of this clonotype. This rearrangement joins TRBV7-9 to TRBJ1-6; weak D call: TRBD1 (6 bases). The ends were cut back, 7 bases at V and 3 bases at J, with 13 bases in the middle. Germline values: CDR1 SEHNR, CDR2 FQNEAQ (reference sequence). The CDR3 runs to 15 residues. In DNA form, the CDR3 reads TGTGCCAGCACCCAACAGGGTGACTATAATTCACCCCTCCACTTT. Amino acids: CASTQQGDYNSPLHF.

Ten or more counts support this clonotype. The J gene is TRBJ1-6, the V gene TRBV9; 11 positions match TRBD1. V was pared by 0 bases and J by 7 bases, with 6 bases of the junction left unmatched. This CDR3 contains 17 residues. CDR1 SGDLS and CDR2 YYNGEE come from the germline V gene. CDR3 nucleotide sequence: TGTGCCAGCAGCGTAGGATGGGGACAGGGGGGAAATTCACCCCTCCACTTT. Translating gives CASSVGWGQGGNSPLHF.

This clonotype appeared many times. The chain employs TRBV7-9 and TRBJ2-5, with D hard to call. Trimming took off 3 bases at V and 5 bases at J, with 10 bases between the two ends. In germline, CDR1 is SEHNR, CDR2 FQNEAQ (reference sequence). This CDR3 has 13 residues. CDR3 bases: TGTGCCAGCAGCTTGTTCGGAATGGAGACCCAGTACTTC. Translating it yields CASSLFGMETQYF.

This clonotype was detected many times. The chain has TRBV10-2 and TRBJ2-3; D is possibly TRBD1 (6 bases). From germline, CDR1 is WSHSY and CDR2 SAAADI. The CDR3 contains 15 residues. Between the trimmed V and J ends, which lost 2 bases and 4 bases, there was a span of 13 bases. DNA of the CDR3: TGCGCCAGCAGTGAGCGTACAGGGACGGCAGATACGCAGTATTTT. Residues: CASSERTGTADTQYF.

This clonotype was recorded many times. The rearrangement links TRBV7-8 to TRBJ1-4, with a possible D match to TRBD1 (6 bases). Between the trimmed V and J ends, which lost 8 bases and 0 bases, there was a span of 10 bases. CDR3 size: 14 residues. Germline V gives CDR1 SGHVS, CDR2 FQNEAQ. CDR3 nucleotides: TGTGCCAGCTTGGGGGCGACAACTAATGAAAAACTGTTTTTT. This translates into CASLGATTNEKLFF.

V gene TRBV9 combines with J gene TRBJ1-2; TRBD1 aligns across 7 bases. The CDR3 extends over 15 amino acids. Germline V gives CDR1 SGDLS, CDR2 YYNGEE. Trimming at V came to 3 bases and at J to 4 bases, leaving 9 bases not matched to a gene. The CDR3 region is CASSALSGQSYGYTF. The CDR3 region has the DNA TGTGCCAGCAGCGCATTATCGGGACAGTCCTATGGCTACACCTTC.

This clonotype was detected ten times or more. J is TRBJ1-2 and V is TRBV7-9; the D is unclear. CDR3 length equals 14 residues. V lost 0 bases, J lost 3 bases, and 8 bases lay in between. CDR1 is SEHNR and CDR2 is FQNEAQ in the germline V gene (reference sequence). CDR3 region: CASSLAASDYGYTF. CDR3 in DNA: TGTGCCAGCAGCTTAGCGGCCAGCGACTATGGCTACACCTTC.

The chain employs TRBV5-1 and TRBJ2-5, with 9 bases fitting TRBD2. The germline gives CDR1 SGHRS, CDR2 YFSETQ. Trimming cost V 4 bases and J 5 bases; bases outside gene matches: 9. This CDR3 has 15 amino acids. The CDR3 DNA is TGCGCCAGCAGCCAAGGGACTAGCCGTGGTGAGACCCAGTACTTC. This translates into CASSQGTSRGETQYF.

Ten or more counts support this clonotype. The chain couples TRBV5-1 to TRBJ2-3; D remains ambiguous. The ends were cut back, 2 bases at V and 4 bases at J, with 8 bases in the middle. Per the germline V gene, CDR1 is SGHRS and CDR2 is YFSETQ. The CDR3 has 13 residues. CDR3 region: CASSFWRSDTQYF. CDR3 in DNA: TGCGCCAGCAGCTTCTGGAGATCAGATACGCAGTATTTT.

This clonotype was counted many times. The gene calls are TRBV7-9 and TRBJ1-4, with D possibly matching TRBD1 (5 bases). Trimming removed 4 bases at V and 4 bases at J, with 19 bases between. Germline V gene sequence: CDR1 SEHNR, CDR2 FQNEAQ (reference sequence). This CDR3 contains 17 residues. DNA for the CDR3: TGTGCCAGCAGCTCTACAGACTTCGGGGCCTATAATGAAAAACTGTTTTTT. This sequence encodes CASSSTDFGAYNEKLFF.

This clonotype was counted at least ten times. The V gene is TRBV7-2, the J gene TRBJ1-3; 7 bases fit TRBD1. Germline trimming cut 6 bases from V and 3 bases from J; bases unmatched to any gene: 5. CDR3 length: 14 residues. The V gene's germline CDR1 is SGHTA and CDR2 FQGNSA. The CDR3 loop reads CASSPDRVGNTIYF. Here the CDR3 DNA reads TGTGCCAGCAGTCCCGACAGGGTTGGAAACACCATATATTTT. Using reference TRBV7-2 and TRBJ1-3 for the parts outside the CDR3, the full variable domain is GAGVSQSPSNKVTEKGKDVELRCDPISGHTALYWYRQSLGQGLEFLIYFQGNSAPDKSGLPSDRFSAERTGGSVSTLTIQRTQQEDSAVYLCASSPDRVGNTIYFGEGSWLTVV.

DNA for the CDR3: TGTGCCAGCAGCCAAATCACCGGGAGCTACGAGCAGTACTTC. Protein product: CASSQITGSYEQYF. The chain carries TRBV28 and TRBJ2-7; D is possibly TRBD2 (6 bases). The germline gives CDR1 MDHEN, CDR2 SYDVKM. V lost 6 bases and J lost 3, with 15 bases in between. This CDR3 is 14 amino acids long.

In this sample, this clonotype turned up many times. This chain uses TRBV6-5 with TRBJ1-1; D gene unclear. CDR3 size: 15 residues. The ends were cut back, 2 bases at V and 1 base at J, with 11 bases in the middle. Germline V gene data show CDR1 as MNHEY and CDR2 as SVGAGI. The CDR3 sequence: CASSYGPAGNTEAFF. CDR3 nucleotides: TGTGCCAGCAGTTACGGCCCGGCAGGGAACACTGAAGCTTTCTTT.

This clonotype was seen many times. The chain is built from TRBV12-3 or TRBV12-4 and TRBJ1-4; TRBD1 matches at 9 bases. This CDR3 is 14 amino acids long. V was pared by 4 bases and J by 14 bases, with 11 bases of the junction left unmatched. The CDR3 here is CASSSTGGTSNLFF. The CDR3 DNA sequence: TGTGCCAGCAGTTCGACAGGGGGGACATCCAATCTGTTTTTT.

This clonotype has at least ten counts. The rearrangement joins TRBV5-1 to TRBJ2-2; D might be TRBD1 (6 bases). The CDR3 has 15 residues. Germline V gene data show CDR1 as SGHRS and CDR2 as YFSETQ. Trimming removed 3 bases at V and 3 bases at J, with 12 bases between. The CDR3 DNA reads as TGCGCCAGCAGCTCTGACAGGTACCACACCGGGGAGCTGTTTTTT. Translating gives CASSSDRYHTGELFF.

This clonotype was recorded many times. The chain uses TRBV20-1 and TRBJ2-5, with D perhaps TRBD2 (6 bases). V was cut by 0 bases and J by 0 bases, with 11 bases left in between. The V gene's germline CDR1 is DFQATT and CDR2 SNEGSKA (reference sequence). The CDR3 has 15 residues. CDR3: CSARDWGTHQETQYF. CDR3 bases: TGCAGTGCTAGAGATTGGGGGACTCACCAAGAGACCCAGTACTTC.

This clonotype was detected many times. V usage is TRBV18 and J usage is TRBJ2-1, with 7 nucleotides matching TRBD1. The germline CDR1 and CDR2 sequences are KGHSH and LQKENI. The CDR3 contains 15 residues. The J segment lost 6 bases and the V segment lost 3 bases, leaving 8 bases of the junction unmatched. The CDR3 protein is CASSPDRVSSNEQFF. In DNA, the CDR3 is TGTGCCAGCTCACCTGACAGGGTCTCGAGCAATGAGCAGTTCTTC.

In its sample, this clonotype was seen many times. This chain links TRBV14 with TRBJ1-1; tentatively, D is TRBD1 (6 bases). CDR1 and CDR2 from the germline V gene are SGHDN and FVKESK. CDR3 length: 14 amino acids. V was cut by 7 bases and J by 1 base, with 13 bases left in between. This chain's CDR3 is CASTKGGPNTEAFF. The CDR3 nucleotides read TGTGCCAGCACCAAAGGGGGGCCGAACACTGAAGCTTTCTTT.

This clonotype showed up many times. The rearrangement links TRBV6-5 to TRBJ1-2; D is undetermined. Germline V CDR1 and CDR2: MNHEY, SVGAGI. The CDR3 sequence is 15 residues long. Deletions cut 0 bases from V and 2 bases from J, with 10 bases between. The CDR3 protein is CASSYSASRNYGYTF. Written as DNA, the CDR3 is TGTGCCAGCAGTTACTCAGCCAGTAGGAACTATGGCTACACCTTC.

There are many counts of this clonotype. The J gene is TRBJ1-3, the V gene TRBV11-2; D not certain. Germline V gives CDR1 SGHAT, CDR2 FQNNGV. The CDR3 runs 16 residues. Trimming pared 5 bases from V and 0 bases from J, leaving 14 bases between. CDR3 coding DNA: TGTGCCAGCAGCCCCCAGCGGGATCCCTCTGGAAACACCATATATTTT. It codes for CASSPQRDPSGNTIYF. The complete variable domain, with remaining parts taken from reference TRBV11-2 and TRBJ1-3, reads EAGVAQSPRYKIIEKRQSVAFWCNPISGHATLYWYQQILGQGPKLLIQFQNNGVVDDSQLPKDRFSAERLKGVDSTLKIQPAKLEDSAVYLCASSPQRDPSGNTIYFGEGSWLTVV.

The sample holds many counts of this clonotype. V is TRBV12-3 or TRBV12-4 and J is TRBJ2-1, with TRBD2 identical over 8 bases. This CDR3 is built from 15 residues. The V and J ends lost 6 bases and 5 bases, in that order; junction bases with no gene match: 9. Here the CDR3 reads CASRRGARGNNEQFF. The CDR3, as DNA: TGTGCCAGCAGGCGGGGGGCGCGGGGAAACAATGAGCAGTTCTTC.

This clonotype was recorded many times. The V and J genes are TRBV27 and TRBJ1-4; D gene uncertain. In germline, CDR1 is MNHEY, CDR2 SMNVEV (reference sequence). Between the trimmed V and J ends, which lost 6 bases and 1 base, there was a span of 6 bases. This CDR3 comprises 13 residues. The CDR3 nucleotides read TGTGCCAGCAGACTACTAACTAATGAAAAACTGTTTTTT. Amino acid sequence: CASRLLTNEKLFF. The whole variable domain, remainder taken from reference TRBV27 and TRBJ1-4, is EAQVTQNPRYLITVTGKKLTVTCSQNMNHEYMSWYRQDPGLGLRQIYYSMNVEVTDKGDVPEGYKVSRKEKRNFPLILESPSPNQTSLYFCASRLLTNEKLFFGSGTQLSVL.

This clonotype was detected ten times or more. The junction and the germline gene differ at one end; a read error may be behind it. This rearrangement joins TRBV7-6 to TRBJ1-1; D remains ambiguous. Germline lookup yields CDR1 SGHVS and CDR2 FNYEAQ. The CDR3 is 14 amino acids. The CDR3 sequence: CVSSSNRGNTEAFF. The CDR3 DNA reads as TGTGTCAGCAGCTCAAATCGGGGGAACACTGAAGCTTTCTTT.

The sample holds many counts of this clonotype. The gene calls are TRBV6-2 or TRBV6-3 and TRBJ2-3; no definite D call. V lost 2 bases and J lost 9, with 9 bases in between. The CDR3 covers 12 residues. Germline V gives CDR1 MNHEY, CDR2 SVGEGT. The CDR3: CASSYPQQTQYF. DNA of the CDR3: TGTGCCAGCAGTTACCCGCAGCAGACGCAGTATTTT.

At least ten counts were recorded for this clonotype. V is TRBV9 and J is TRBJ2-6, with no clear D. The V end was cut by 0 bases, the J end by 0 bases, with 4 bases between. The germline CDR1 and CDR2 sequences are SGDLS and YYNGEE. This CDR3 has 15 amino acids. Here the CDR3 DNA reads TGTGCCAGCAGCGTAGGCAGCTCTGGGGCCAACGTCCTGACTTTC. Translation: CASSVGSSGANVLTF.

This chain connects TRBV18 to TRBJ1-5, with D uncertain. The CDR3 is 14 amino acids. V was trimmed by 3 bases and J by 2 bases, leaving 8 bases between them. Germline CDR1 reads KGHSH; CDR2 reads LQKENI. CDR3 DNA sequence: TGTGCCAGCTCACCGACGAGCGGCAATCAGCCCCAGCATTTT. It specifies CASSPTSGNQPQHF. Full variable domain (outside the CDR3, taken from reference TRBV18 and TRBJ1-5): NAGVMQNPRHLVRRRGQEARLRCSPMKGHSHVYWYRQLPEEGLKFMVYLQKENIIDESGMPKERFSAEFPKEGPSILRIQQVVRGDSAAYFCASSPTSGNQPQHFGDGTRLSIL.